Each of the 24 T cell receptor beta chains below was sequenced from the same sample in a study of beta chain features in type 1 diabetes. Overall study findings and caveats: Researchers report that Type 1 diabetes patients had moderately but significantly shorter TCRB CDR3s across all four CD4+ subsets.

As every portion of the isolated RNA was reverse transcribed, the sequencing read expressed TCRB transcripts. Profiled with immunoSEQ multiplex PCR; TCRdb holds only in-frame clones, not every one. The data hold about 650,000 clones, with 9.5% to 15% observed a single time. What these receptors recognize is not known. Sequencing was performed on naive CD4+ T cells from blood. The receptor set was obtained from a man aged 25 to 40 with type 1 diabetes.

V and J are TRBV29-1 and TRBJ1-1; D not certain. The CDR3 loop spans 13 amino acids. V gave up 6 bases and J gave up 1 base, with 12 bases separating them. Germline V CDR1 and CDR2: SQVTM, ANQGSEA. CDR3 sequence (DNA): TGCAGCGTGTCCCCCCCCCAGAACACTGAAGCTTTCTTT. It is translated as CSVSPPQNTEAFF.

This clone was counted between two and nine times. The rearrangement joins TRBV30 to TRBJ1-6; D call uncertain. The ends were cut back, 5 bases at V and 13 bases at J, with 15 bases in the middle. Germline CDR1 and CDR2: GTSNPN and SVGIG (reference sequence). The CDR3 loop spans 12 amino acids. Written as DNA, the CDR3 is TGTGCCTGGGGACTCGGACCGTCTCCCCTCCACTTT. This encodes CAWGLGPSPLHF.

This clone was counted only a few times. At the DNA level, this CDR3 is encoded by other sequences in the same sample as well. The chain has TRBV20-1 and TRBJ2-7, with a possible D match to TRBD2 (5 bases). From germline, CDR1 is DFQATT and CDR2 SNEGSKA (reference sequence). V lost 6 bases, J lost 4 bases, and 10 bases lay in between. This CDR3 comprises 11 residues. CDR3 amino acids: CSARRGYEQYF. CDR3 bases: TGCAGTGCACGACGGGGATACGAGCAGTACTTC.

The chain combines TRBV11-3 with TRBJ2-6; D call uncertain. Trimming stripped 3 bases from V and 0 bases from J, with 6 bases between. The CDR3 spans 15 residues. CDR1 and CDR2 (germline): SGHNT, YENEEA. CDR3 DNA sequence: TGTGCCAGCAGCTTCAGAGGCTCTGGGGCCAACGTCCTGACTTTC. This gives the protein CASSFRGSGANVLTF.

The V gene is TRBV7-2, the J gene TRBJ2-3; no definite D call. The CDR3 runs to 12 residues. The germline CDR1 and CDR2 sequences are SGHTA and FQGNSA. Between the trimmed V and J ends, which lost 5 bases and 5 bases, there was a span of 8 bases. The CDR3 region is CASSRELDTQYF. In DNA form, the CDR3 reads TGTGCCAGCAGCAGAGAGCTAGATACGCAGTATTTT.

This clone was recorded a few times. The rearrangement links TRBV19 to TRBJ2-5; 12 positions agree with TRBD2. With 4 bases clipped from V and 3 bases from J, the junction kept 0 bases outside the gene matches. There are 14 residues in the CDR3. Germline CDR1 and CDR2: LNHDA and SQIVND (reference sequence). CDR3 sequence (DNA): TGTGCCAGTAGTAGACTAGCGGGGGAAGAGACCCAGTACTTC. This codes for CASSRLAGEETQYF.

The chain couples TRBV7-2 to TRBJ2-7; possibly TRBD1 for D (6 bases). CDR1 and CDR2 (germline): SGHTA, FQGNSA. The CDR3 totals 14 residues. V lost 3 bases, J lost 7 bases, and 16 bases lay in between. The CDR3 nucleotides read TGTGCCAGCAGCTTGAGGCAGGGGCCTAGGGAGCAGTACTTC. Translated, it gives CASSLRQGPREQYF.

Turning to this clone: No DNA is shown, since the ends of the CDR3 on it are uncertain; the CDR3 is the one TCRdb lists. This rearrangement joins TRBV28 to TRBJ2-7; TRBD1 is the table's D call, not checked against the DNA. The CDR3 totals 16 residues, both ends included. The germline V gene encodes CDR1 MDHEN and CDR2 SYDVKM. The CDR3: CASSSSTGGRSDEQYF.

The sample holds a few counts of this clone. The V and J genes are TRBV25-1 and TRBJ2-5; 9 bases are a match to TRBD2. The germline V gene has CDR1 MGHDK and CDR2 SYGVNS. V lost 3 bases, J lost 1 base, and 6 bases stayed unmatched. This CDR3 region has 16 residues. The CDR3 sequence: CASSERGGDSQETQYF. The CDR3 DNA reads TGTGCCAGCAGTGAGCGCGGGGGGGACTCCCAAGAGACCCAGTACTTC. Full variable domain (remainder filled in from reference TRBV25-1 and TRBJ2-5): EADIYQTPRYLVIGTGKKITLECSQTMGHDKMYWYQQDPGMELHLIHYSYGVNSTEKGDLSSESTVSRIRTEHFPLTLESARPSHTSQYLCASSERGGDSQETQYFGPGTRLLVL.

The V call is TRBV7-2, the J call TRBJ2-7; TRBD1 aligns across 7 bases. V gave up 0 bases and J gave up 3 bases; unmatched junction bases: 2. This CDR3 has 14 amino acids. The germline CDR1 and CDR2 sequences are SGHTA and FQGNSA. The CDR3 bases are TGTGCCAGCAGCTTAGCCGGGACAGTCTACGAGCAGTACTTC. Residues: CASSLAGTVYEQYF.

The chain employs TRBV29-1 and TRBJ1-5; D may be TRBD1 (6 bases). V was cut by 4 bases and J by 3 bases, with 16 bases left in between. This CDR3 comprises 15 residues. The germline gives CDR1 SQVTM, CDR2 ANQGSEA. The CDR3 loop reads CSVASDSGNNQPQHF. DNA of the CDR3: TGCAGCGTTGCCTCGGACAGTGGAAACAATCAGCCCCAGCATTTT.

Here the CDR3 DNA reads TGTGCCAGCAGTTCACCGATAAGGCAGTACTTC. This gives the protein CASSSPIRQYF. This chain connects TRBV27 to TRBJ2-7; D unresolved. Trimming stripped 4 bases from V and 9 bases from J, with 10 bases between. Germline lookup yields CDR1 MNHEY and CDR2 SMNVEV (reference sequence). This CDR3 has 11 residues.

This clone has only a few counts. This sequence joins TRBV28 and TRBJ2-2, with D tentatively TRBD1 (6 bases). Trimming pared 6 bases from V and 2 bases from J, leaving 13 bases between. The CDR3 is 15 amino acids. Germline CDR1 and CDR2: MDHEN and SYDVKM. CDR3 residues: CASSSGQINTGELFF. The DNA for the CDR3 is TGTGCCAGCAGCTCAGGACAGATCAACACCGGGGAGCTGTTTTTT.

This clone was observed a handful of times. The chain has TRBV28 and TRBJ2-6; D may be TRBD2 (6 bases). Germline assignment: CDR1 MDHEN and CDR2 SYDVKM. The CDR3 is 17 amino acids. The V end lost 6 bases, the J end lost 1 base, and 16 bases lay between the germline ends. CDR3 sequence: CASRKGGVLSGANVLTF. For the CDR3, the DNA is TGTGCCAGCAGGAAAGGAGGGGTGTTGTCTGGGGCCAACGTCCTGACTTTC.

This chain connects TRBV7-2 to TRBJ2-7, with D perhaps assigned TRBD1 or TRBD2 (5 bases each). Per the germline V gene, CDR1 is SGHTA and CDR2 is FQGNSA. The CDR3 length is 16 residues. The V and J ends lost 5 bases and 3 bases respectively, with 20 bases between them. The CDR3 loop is CASSVSPGRKDYEQYF. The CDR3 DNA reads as TGTGCCAGCAGCGTCAGCCCGGGACGGAAAGACTACGAGCAGTACTTC.

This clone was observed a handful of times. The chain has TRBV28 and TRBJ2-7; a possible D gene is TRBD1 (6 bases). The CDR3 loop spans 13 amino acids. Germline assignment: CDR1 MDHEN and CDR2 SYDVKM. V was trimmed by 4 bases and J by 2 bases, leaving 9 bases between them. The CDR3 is CASSSAGAYEQYF. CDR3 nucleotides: TGTGCCAGCAGTTCGGCAGGGGCCTACGAGCAGTACTTC.

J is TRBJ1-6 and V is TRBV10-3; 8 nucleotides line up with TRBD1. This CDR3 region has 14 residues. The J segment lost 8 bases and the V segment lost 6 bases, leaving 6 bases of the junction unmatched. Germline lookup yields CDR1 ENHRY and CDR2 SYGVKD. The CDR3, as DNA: TGTGCCATCAGCACCGGGACAGGAGATTCACCCCTCCACTTT. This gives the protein CAISTGTGDSPLHF.

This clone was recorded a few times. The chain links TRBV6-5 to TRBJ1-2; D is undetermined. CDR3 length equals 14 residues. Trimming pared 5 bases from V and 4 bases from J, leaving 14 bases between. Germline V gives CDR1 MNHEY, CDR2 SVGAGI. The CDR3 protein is CASSPLGVFYGYTF. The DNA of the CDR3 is TGTGCCAGCAGTCCTCTCGGAGTCTTCTATGGCTACACCTTC.

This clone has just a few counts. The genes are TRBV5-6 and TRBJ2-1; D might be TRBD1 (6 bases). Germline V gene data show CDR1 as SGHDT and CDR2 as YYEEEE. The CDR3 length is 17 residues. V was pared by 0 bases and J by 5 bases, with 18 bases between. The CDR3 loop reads CASSLAGWGHSNNEQFF. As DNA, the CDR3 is TGTGCCAGCAGCTTGGCAGGATGGGGGCATAGCAACAATGAGCAGTTCTTC.

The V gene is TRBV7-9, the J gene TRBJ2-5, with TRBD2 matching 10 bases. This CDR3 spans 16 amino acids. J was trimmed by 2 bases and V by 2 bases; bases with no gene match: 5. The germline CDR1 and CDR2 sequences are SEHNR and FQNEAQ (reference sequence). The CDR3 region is CASSLNSGGAQETQYF. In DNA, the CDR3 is TGTGCCAGCAGCTTAAACAGCGGGGGGGCACAAGAGACCCAGTACTTC.

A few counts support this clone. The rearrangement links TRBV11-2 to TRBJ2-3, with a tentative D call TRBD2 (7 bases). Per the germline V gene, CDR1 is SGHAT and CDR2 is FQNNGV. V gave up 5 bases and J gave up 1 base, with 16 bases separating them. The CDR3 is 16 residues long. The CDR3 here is CASSIGRGAGTDTQYF. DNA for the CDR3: TGTGCCAGCAGCATCGGACGGGGGGCGGGCACAGATACGCAGTATTTT. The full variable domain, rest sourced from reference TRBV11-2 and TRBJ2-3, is EAGVAQSPRYKIIEKRQSVAFWCNPISGHATLYWYQQILGQGPKLLIQFQNNGVVDDSQLPKDRFSAERLKGVDSTLKIQPAKLEDSAVYLCASSIGRGAGTDTQYFGPGTRLTVL.

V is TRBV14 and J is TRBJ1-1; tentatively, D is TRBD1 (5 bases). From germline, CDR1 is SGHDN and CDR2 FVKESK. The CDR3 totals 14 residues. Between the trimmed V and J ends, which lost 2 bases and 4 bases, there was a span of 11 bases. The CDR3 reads CASSQSGQLTEAFF. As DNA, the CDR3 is TGTGCCAGCAGCCAATCGGGGCAACTCACTGAAGCTTTCTTT.

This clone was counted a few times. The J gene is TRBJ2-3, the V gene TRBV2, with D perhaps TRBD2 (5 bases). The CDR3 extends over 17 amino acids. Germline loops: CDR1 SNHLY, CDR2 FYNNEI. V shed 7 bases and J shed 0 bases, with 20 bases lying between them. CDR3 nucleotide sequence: TGTGCCAGCACCGAAGTCATGGTAGCGCCGAGCACAGATACGCAGTATTTT. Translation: CASTEVMVAPSTDTQYF.

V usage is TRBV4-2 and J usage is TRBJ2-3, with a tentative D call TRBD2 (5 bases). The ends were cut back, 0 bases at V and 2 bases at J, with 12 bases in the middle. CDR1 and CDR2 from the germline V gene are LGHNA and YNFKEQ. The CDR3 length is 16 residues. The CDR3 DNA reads TGTGCCAGCAGCCAAGAGAGGGTAGGGAACACAGATACGCAGTATTTT. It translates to CASSQERVGNTDTQYF.